The source of this T cell receptor beta chain is a study of post-analysis software for immune sequencing data. Study-wide context: Relapsing-remitting, secondary progressive and progressive-relapsing multiple sclerosis courses were included.

This clonotype appeared a single time. Its target is unknown. Germline CDR1 reads ENHRY; CDR2 reads SYGVKD. V shed 6 bases and J 8 bases; nucleotides not matched to a gene: 12. The CDR3 sequence is 15 residues long. Study-level findings and limits: Patients had higher frequencies than controls of a handful of TRBV segments, including TRBV5-6, TRBV5-1 and TRBV20-1.

Researchers reported that TCR beta cDNA libraries carried unique molecular identifiers. One entry per CDR3 protein results from TCRdb running MiXCR on the PCR reads. The sample lists approximately 690,000 distinct CDR3 sequences, roughly three fifths occurring once. The chain is built from TRBV10-3 and TRBJ1-2, with 10 nucleotides matching TRBD1. Sequenced input: blood. The receptor comes from a girl aged 2-10 years with multiple sclerosis. The CDR3 protein is CAISLRDRGKQGYTF. The CDR3 bases are TGTGCCATCAGCCTCCGGGACAGGGGAAAACAAGGCTACACCTTC.